These T cell receptor beta chains were read from a single sample in a study of T cell responses to AZD1222 COVID-19 vaccine. The assay was immunoSEQ multiplex PCR, and TCRdb's table has in-frame clones only and misses some. The table records approximately 100,000 clones, roughly 90% of them present only once. The specimen comprised peripheral blood, sampled on day 0 of AZD1222 vaccination. All receptors come from an adult in good health. Each CDR3 is given with its conserved first and last residue. The D gene is left open where the match is weak. Clone sizes are given selectively: once, few, many, or a class where the clone is expanded.

v_gene	abundance	d_gene	j_gene	CDR3aa	CDR3nt
TRBV6-1	-	-	TRBJ1-2	CASSDPAGANYGYTF	TGTGCCAGCAGTGATCCGGCGGGGGCTAACTATGGCTACACCTTC
TRBV4-1	-	-	TRBJ1-1	CASSQDRKNTEAFF	TGCGCCAGCAGCCAAGACCGCAAGAACACTGAAGCTTTCTTT
TRBV12-5	-	-	TRBJ1-2	CASGLDRGLIGGYTF	TGTGCTAGTGGTTTGGACAGAGGCCTTATAGGTGGCTACACCTTC
TRBV4-3	-	-	TRBJ2-1	CASSQDLREQFF	TGCGCCAGCAGCCAAGATCTGCGGGAGCAGTTCTTC
TRBV24-1	-	-	TRBJ2-1	CATSDLQGKDEQFF	TGTGCCACCAGTGATTTGCAGGGTAAGGATGAGCAGTTCTTC
TRBV4-2	-	-	TRBJ1-3	CASSPGHGAGNTIYF	TGTGCCAGCAGCCCTGGACACGGCGCTGGAAACACCATATATTTT
TRBV7-9	-	-	TRBJ2-1	CASSLRTVAVNNEQFF	TGTGCCAGCAGCTTACGTACGGTTGCCGTTAACAATGAGCAGTTCTTC
TRBV29-1	-	-	TRBJ1-5	CSVRSGPDQPQHF	TGCAGCGTCCGTTCGGGGCCGGATCAGCCCCAGCATTTT
TRBV19	-	TRBD1	TRBJ1-5	CASSMTGGWQQPQHF	TGTGCCAGTAGTATGACAGGGGGCTGGCAACAGCCCCAGCATTTT
TRBV6-6	-	-	TRBJ2-5	CASSYPEDGETQYF	TGTGCCAGCAGTTACCCGGAGGACGGGGAGACCCAGTACTTC
TRBV19	-	TRBD1	TRBJ2-7	CASSAGTGEAGYEQYF	TGTGCCAGTAGTGCCGGGACAGGGGAAGCCGGCTACGAGCAGTACTTC
TRBV19	-	-	TRBJ2-7	CASSPDEVSEQYF	TGTGCCAGTAGTCCCGACGAGGTCTCAGAGCAGTACTTC
TRBV15	-	-	TRBJ2-1	CATSRDPHNEQFF	TGTGCCACCAGCAGAGATCCTCACAATGAGCAGTTCTTC
TRBV19	-	TRBD1	TRBJ1-5	CASSIGQGALGYLQPQHF	TGTGCCAGTAGTATTGGACAGGGGGCCCTGGGGTATTTGCAGCCCCAGCATTTT
TRBV5-1	once	TRBD1	TRBJ2-2	CASSPGQGGTGELFF	TGCGCCAGCAGCCCTGGACAGGGAGGCACCGGGGAGCTGTTTTTT
TRBV3-1/TRBV3-2	-	-	TRBJ1-2	CASSQGGVRYTF	TGTGCCAGCAGCCAAGGGGGGGTTCGCTACACCTTC
TRBV2	-	-	TRBJ2-1	CASTPRAYNEQFF	TGTGCCAGCACCCCCCGGGCCTACAATGAGCAGTTCTTC
TRBV12-3/TRBV12-4	-	-	TRBJ2-3	CASSSRGTDTQYF	TGTGCCAGCAGTTCAAGGGGGACAGATACGCAGTATTTT
TRBV27	-	-	TRBJ2-3	CASSLRDTQYF	TGTGCCAGCAGTCTCCGAGATACGCAGTATTTT
TRBV29-1	once	TRBD1	TRBJ2-1	CSATGTGLYNEQFF	TGCAGCGCGACCGGGACAGGGCTTTACAATGAGCAGTTCTTC
TRBV2	-	-	TRBJ1-1	CASSEAGEAAFF	TGTGCCAGCAGTGAAGCGGGGGAGGCGGCTTTCTTT
TRBV7-2	few	TRBD2	TRBJ2-7	CASSLYPSGKIEQYF	TGTGCCAGCAGCTTATATCCTAGCGGGAAGATCGAGCAGTACTTC
TRBV5-1	-	-	TRBJ1-1	CASTRSTPNTEAFF	TGCGCCAGCACCCGGTCGACACCGAACACTGAAGCTTTCTTT